Sequencing of this TCR beta chain was carried out in a study of blood T cell repertoires in COVID-19. The overall study: Italy, Spain and the United States were the sources of the convalescent and acute COVID-19 samples.

This clone has only one observation. Authors' data handling: From reference gene primer amplification, estimates of nucleated cell counts were derived. The repertoire was sequenced with immunoSEQ multiplex PCR; TCRdb's copy has only in-frame clones and lacks some. From that table come the V and J calls and clone size; the DNA was used to work out D and trimming. This table has 490,000 or so clones, roughly 88% appearing once. Clinical histories supplied by participants themselves formed the basis of cohort assignment. Donors in Cohort 3 who had recovered were those with two negative PCRs, healthcare professional clearance, or resolution of their symptoms. The CDR3 loop spans 16 amino acids. CDR1 and CDR2 (germline): SGHTA, FQGNSA. Unmatched junction bases numbered 10, after V lost 5 bases and J lost 3 bases.

The sequence came from a woman aged 40 to 55 who had recovered from COVID-19. The sequencing input was PBMCs or T cells enriched from blood (not recorded which). The chain uses TRBV7-2 and TRBJ1-5; 7 bases fit TRBD1. CDR3 amino acids: CASSPLGTAFNQPQHF. For the CDR3, the DNA is TGTGCCAGCAGCCCCTTGGGGACAGCCTTCAATCAGCCCCAGCATTTT. Looking up the rest from reference TRBV7-2 and TRBJ1-5 gives the full variable domain: GAGVSQSPSNKVTEKGKDVELRCDPISGHTALYWYRQSLGQGLEFLIYFQGNSAPDKSGLPSDRFSAERTGGSVSTLTIQRTQQEDSAVYLCASSPLGTAFNQPQHFGDGTRLSIL.